A selection of T cell receptor beta chains follows, all from one sample in a study of blood T cells in healthy people across ages. TCRdb re-called the 5' RACE reads through MiXCR, storing one row per CDR3 protein. The repertoire holds roughly 680,000 distinct CDR3 sequences, with around 52% as singletons. The sample was blood. Receptor source: a woman at least 80 years old in good health. Each CDR3 is given with its conserved first and last residue. D genes are given only for firm matches. Where a row states a size, it is once, few, many or the class of an expanded clone; other rows omit it.

d_call	clone_size	v_call	j_call	cdr3_nt	cdr3_aa
NA	NA	TRBV6-1	TRBJ1-5	TGTGCCAGGTTTTACGGGGGAGACAATCAGCCCCAGCATTTT	CARFYGGDNQPQHF
TRBD2	NA	TRBV27	TRBJ2-1	TGTGCCAGCAGTTTATTAGCGGGAGAGACCTACAATGAGCAGTTCTTC	CASSLLAGETYNEQFF
NA	many	TRBV27	TRBJ2-4	TGTGCCAGCAGTTTTGGCACACTAGCCAAAAACATTCAGTACTTC	CASSFGTLAKNIQYF
TRBD2	NA	TRBV20-1	TRBJ2-1	TGCAGTGCTAGAAGTAGAAGCGGGGGAACTTACAATGAGCAGTTCTTC	CSARSRSGGTYNEQFF
NA	few	TRBV12-3/TRBV12-4	TRBJ2-2	TGTGCCTCCACCAGGGGAAACACCGGGGAGCTGTTTTTT	CASTRGNTGELFF
TRBD2	many	TRBV12-3/TRBV12-4	TRBJ2-2	TGTGCCAGCAGTTTTGATTGGGGGGGCACCGGGGAGCTGTTTTTT	CASSFDWGGTGELFF
TRBD1	NA	TRBV29-1	TRBJ1-1	TGCAGCGTTGAAGTCAGACAGGGGCAAGCTTTCTTT	CSVEVRQGQAFF
NA	many	TRBV20-1	TRBJ1-2	TGCAGTGCTACCGACTCGGTGAACTATGGCTACACCTTC	CSATDSVNYGYTF
NA	many	TRBV29-1	TRBJ2-3	TGCAGCGTTGGGGCTAATACGCAGTATTTT	CSVGANTQYF
TRBD1	many	TRBV5-1	TRBJ2-3	TGCGCCAGCAGCCTTAGGACAGGGGGAACAGATGCGCAGTATTTT	CASSLRTGGTDAQYF
NA	few	TRBV4-1	TRBJ2-7	TGCGCCAGCAGCCTAAGCCCCGGACAGACATACGAGCAGTACTTC	CASSLSPGQTYEQYF
TRBD2	many	TRBV27	TRBJ2-1	TGTGCCAGCAGTTTAAATGGACTAGCGGCTTCTGAGCAGTTCTTC	CASSLNGLAASEQFF
TRBD1	few	TRBV20-1	TRBJ2-1	TGCAGTGCTGAACTCCCGGGACAGGGGGTCGGTGAGCAGTTCTTC	CSAELPGQGVGEQFF
TRBD2	NA	TRBV11-1	TRBJ2-1	TGTGCCAGCAGCATCCAGCGGGGGGGAAACAATGAGCAGTTCTTC	CASSIQRGGNNEQFF
NA	NA	TRBV21-1	TRBJ2-1	TGTGCCAGCAGGGGGGTTGGACAGGGTTATGCGAATGAGCAGTTCTTC	CASRGVGQGYANEQFF
NA	many	TRBV6-5	TRBJ1-6	TGTGCCAAACTGAGGGGCCGTAATTCACCCCTCCACTTT	CAKLRGRNSPLHF
NA	NA	TRBV6-1	TRBJ2-7	TGTGCCAGCAGTGAAGGGGACGGCTCCTACGAGCAGTACTTC	CASSEGDGSYEQYF
NA	many	TRBV20-1	TRBJ2-3	TGCAGTGCTGGCCCTAGCACAGATACGCAGTATTTT	CSAGPSTDTQYF
NA	NA	TRBV24-1	TRBJ2-7	TGTGCCACCATGGGATCCGAAAACTACGAGCAGTACTTC	CATMGSENYEQYF
NA	NA	TRBV20-1	TRBJ2-1	TGCAGTGCTAGTAACGTTTTTGAGCAGTTCTTC	CSASNVFEQFF
NA	NA	TRBV5-1	TRBJ2-3	TGCGCCAGCAGCTTGGTAGGCAGGTCCGGCACAGATGCGCAGTATTTT	CASSLVGRSGTDAQYF
NA	many	TRBV18	TRBJ2-7	TGTGCCAGCTCACCAGGAGGGACCTACGAGCAGTACTTC	CASSPGGTYEQYF